This section outlines one T cell receptor beta chain sequence together with its context. What it binds is unknown. These data come from a study of T cells after posttransplantation cyclophosphamide. General study findings and limits: TRB overlap between skin or GI tissue T cells and blood was limited.

The CDR3 runs to 16 residues. V lost 4 bases to trimming and J lost 1 base, with 16 bases between them. Germline V CDR1 and CDR2: SGHNT, YYREEE (reference sequence). Here immunoSEQ multiplex PCR was the method, and the copy in TCRdb shows in-frame clones only, minus some. This sample has 20,000 to 30,000 clones; around 88% occur once, and the top ten carry about 6.3%. Sequenced input: PBMCs. The origin of this receptor is a woman aged 55-75 years with a blood cancer, CMV-positive, and with a related stem cell donor. The V call is TRBV5-4, the J call TRBJ2-3; D may be TRBD1 (5 bases). Here the CDR3 reads CASSPTQGRGTDTQYF. The DNA for the CDR3 is TGTGCCAGCAGCCCTACTCAGGGCAGAGGCACAGATACGCAGTATTTT.